Below are 7 T cell receptor beta chains sequenced from a single sample in a study of blood T cell repertoires in COVID-19. The protocol was immunoSEQ multiplex PCR, while the TCRdb copy is restricted to in-frame clones and leaves out a portion. The sample consists of fewer than 300,000 clones, around 90% of them appearing once. The material sequenced was PBMCs or T cells enriched from blood (not recorded which). All receptors derive from a woman in her forties with acute COVID-19.

This chain connects TRBV4-1 to TRBJ2-7, with 8 bases that match TRBD2. The trim removed 5 bases at V and 0 bases at J, leaving 18 bases unmatched. The length of the CDR3 is 19 residues. Germline loops: CDR1 MGHRA, CDR2 YSYEKL. The CDR3 here is CASSSNLVGGRPLSYEQYF. Here the CDR3 DNA reads TGCGCCAGCAGCTCCAACCTCGTCGGCGGGAGGCCCCTCTCCTACGAGCAGTACTTC.

The chain couples TRBV5-6 to TRBJ1-1; 9 bases line up with TRBD1. This CDR3 comprises 16 residues. J gave up 4 bases and V 2 bases, and 9 bases lay outside the gene matches. Germline CDR1 is SGHDT and CDR2 is YYEEEE. CDR3 bases: TGTGCCAGCAGCTTAAGGGACAGGGCTAGGGGCACTGAAGCTTTCTTT. This gives the protein CASSLRDRARGTEAFF. Complete variable domain (other parts from reference TRBV5-6 and TRBJ1-1): DAGVTQSPTHLIKTRGQQVTLRCSPKSGHDTVSWYQQALGQGPQFIFQYYEEEERQRGNFPDRFSGHQFPNYSSELNVNALLLGDSALYLCASSLRDRARGTEAFFGQGTRLTVV.

This clone was counted once. The chain employs TRBV11-3 and TRBJ2-5; TRBD1 matches 12 bases. This CDR3 has 20 amino acids. Looked up from germline, CDR1 is SGHNT and CDR2 is YENEEA. V was clipped by 5 bases and J by 0 bases; unmatched bases: 16. CDR3: CASSTFPGTGGTNDQETQYF. DNA for the CDR3: TGTGCCAGCAGCACCTTTCCCGGGACAGGGGGCACAAATGACCAAGAGACCCAGTACTTC.

This chain links TRBV11-1 with TRBJ1-6; TRBD1 is a possible D gene (5 bases). V was shortened by 0 bases and J by 10 bases, with 10 bases between the two germline ends. Germline V gene sequence: CDR1 SGHAT, CDR2 FQDESV (reference sequence). The CDR3 spans 14 residues. CDR3 in amino acids: CASSLAAGRSPLHF. The CDR3 bases are TGTGCCAGCAGCTTAGCGGCAGGGAGGTCACCCCTCCACTTT. The entire variable domain, with the rest obtained from reference TRBV11-1 and TRBJ1-6, is as follows: EAEVAQSPRYKITEKSQAVAFWCDPISGHATLYWYRQILGQGPELLVQFQDESVVDDSQLPKDRFSAERLKGVDSTLKIQPAELGDSAMYLCASSLAAGRSPLHFGNGTRLTVT.

CDR3 DNA: TGTGCCAGCAGGAGAGACAGGGGAGGTTATGGCTACACCTTC. It translates to CASRRDRGGYGYTF. This chain joins TRBV28 and TRBJ1-2, with TRBD1 matching 8 bases. Trimming removed 6 bases from V and 5 bases from J; junction bases left unmatched: 8. Germline-derived CDR1 and CDR2 are MDHEN and SYDVKM. CDR3 size: 14 residues.

The chain joins TRBV28 to TRBJ1-2, with D maybe TRBD1 (6 bases). The V end was cut by 4 bases, the J end by 4 bases, with 7 bases between. Germline V lookup: CDR1 MDHEN, CDR2 SYDVKM. The CDR3 covers 12 residues. The CDR3 here is CASSSRGYGYTF. The CDR3 DNA reads TGTGCCAGCAGTTCCAGGGGCTATGGCTACACCTTC.

The CDR3 DNA reads as TGCGCCAGCAGCGGACAGGGGGCGAATGCTGAAGCTTTCTTT. Its translation: CASSGQGANAEAFF. The chain uses TRBV5-1 and TRBJ1-1, with TRBD1 matching 11 bases. Germline CDR1 and CDR2: SGHRS and YFSETQ. CDR3 length: 14 residues. With V trimmed by 4 bases and J by 6 bases, 5 bases remained unmatched.